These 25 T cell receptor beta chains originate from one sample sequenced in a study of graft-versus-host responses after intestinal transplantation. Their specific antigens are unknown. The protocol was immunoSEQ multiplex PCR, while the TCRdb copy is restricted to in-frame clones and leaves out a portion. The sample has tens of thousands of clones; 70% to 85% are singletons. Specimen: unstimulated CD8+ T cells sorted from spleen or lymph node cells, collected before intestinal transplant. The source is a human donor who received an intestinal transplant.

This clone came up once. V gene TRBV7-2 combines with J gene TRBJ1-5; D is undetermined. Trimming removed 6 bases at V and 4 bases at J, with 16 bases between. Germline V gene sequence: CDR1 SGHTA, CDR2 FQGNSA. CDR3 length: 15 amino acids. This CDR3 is CASSRGSGQNQPQHF. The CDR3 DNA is TGTGCCAGCAGTCGAGGGTCTGGGCAGAATCAGCCCCAGCATTTT.

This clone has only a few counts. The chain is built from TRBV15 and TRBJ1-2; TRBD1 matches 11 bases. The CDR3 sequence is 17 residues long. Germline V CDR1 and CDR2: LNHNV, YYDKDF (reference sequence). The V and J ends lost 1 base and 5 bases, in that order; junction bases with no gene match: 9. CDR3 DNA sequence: TGTGCCACCAGCAGAGCCGGACAGGGGGCAAGAGTGTATGGCTACACCTTC. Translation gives CATSRAGQGARVYGYTF.

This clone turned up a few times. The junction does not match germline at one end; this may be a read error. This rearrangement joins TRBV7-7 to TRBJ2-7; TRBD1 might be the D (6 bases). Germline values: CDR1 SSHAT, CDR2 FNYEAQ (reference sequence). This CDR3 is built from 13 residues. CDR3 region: CASSLGDTYEQYF. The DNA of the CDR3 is TGTGCTAGCAGCTTAGGGGACACCTACGAGCAGTACTTC.

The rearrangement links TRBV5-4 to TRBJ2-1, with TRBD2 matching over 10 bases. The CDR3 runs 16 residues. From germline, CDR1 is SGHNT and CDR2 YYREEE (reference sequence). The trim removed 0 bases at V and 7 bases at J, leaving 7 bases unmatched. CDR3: CASSLGESGGANEQFF. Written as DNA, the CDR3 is TGTGCCAGCAGCTTGGGGGAAAGCGGGGGGGCGAATGAGCAGTTCTTC.

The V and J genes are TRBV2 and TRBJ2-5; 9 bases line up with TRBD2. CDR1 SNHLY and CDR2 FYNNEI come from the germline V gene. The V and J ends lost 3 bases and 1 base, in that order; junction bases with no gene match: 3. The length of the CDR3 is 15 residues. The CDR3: CASSEGTSFQETQYF. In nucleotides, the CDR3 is TGTGCCAGCAGTGAGGGGACTAGCTTCCAAGAGACCCAGTACTTC.

CDR3 DNA: TGTGCCAGTAGTCTTACCCCCAGGGGCACTGAAGCTTTCTTT. Translated, it gives CASSLTPRGTEAFF. V and J are TRBV19 and TRBJ1-1; tentatively, D is TRBD1 (6 bases). Germline CDR1 LNHDA, CDR2 SQIVND (reference sequence). This CDR3 has 14 amino acids. V shed 5 bases and J shed 4 bases, with 14 bases lying between them.

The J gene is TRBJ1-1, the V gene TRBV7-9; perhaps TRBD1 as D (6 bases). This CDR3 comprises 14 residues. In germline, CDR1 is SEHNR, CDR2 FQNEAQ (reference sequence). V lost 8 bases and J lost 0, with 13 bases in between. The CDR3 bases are TGTGCCAGCGGCAGTGACAGGCTGAACACTGAAGCTTTCTTT. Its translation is CASGSDRLNTEAFF.

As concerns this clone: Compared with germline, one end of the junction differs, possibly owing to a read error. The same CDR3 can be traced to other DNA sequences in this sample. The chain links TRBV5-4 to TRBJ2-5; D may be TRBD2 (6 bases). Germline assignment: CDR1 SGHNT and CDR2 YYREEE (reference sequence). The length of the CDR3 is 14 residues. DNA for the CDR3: TGTGCCAGCAGCTTCCCTAGCGTCCAAGAAACCCAGTACTTC. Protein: CASSFPSVQETQYF.

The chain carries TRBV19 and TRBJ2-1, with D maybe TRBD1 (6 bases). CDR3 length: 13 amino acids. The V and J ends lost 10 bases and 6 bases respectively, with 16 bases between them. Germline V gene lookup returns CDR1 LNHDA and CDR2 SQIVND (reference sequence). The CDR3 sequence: CATTQAGVNEQFF. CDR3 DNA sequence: TGTGCCACTACGCAAGCAGGGGTCAATGAGCAGTTCTTC. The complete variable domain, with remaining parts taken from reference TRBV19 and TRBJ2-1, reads DGGITQSPKYLFRKEGQNVTLSCEQNLNHDAMYWYRQDPGQGLRLIYYSQIVNDFQKGDIAEGYSVSREKKESFPLTVTSAQKNPTAFYLCATTQAGVNEQFFGPGTRLTVL.

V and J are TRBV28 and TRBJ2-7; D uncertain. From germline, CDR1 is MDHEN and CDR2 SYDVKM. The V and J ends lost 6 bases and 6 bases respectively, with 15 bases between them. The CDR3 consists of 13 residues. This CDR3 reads CASSQNLAPEQYF. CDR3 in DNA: TGTGCCAGCAGCCAGAACCTGGCCCCCGAGCAGTACTTC.

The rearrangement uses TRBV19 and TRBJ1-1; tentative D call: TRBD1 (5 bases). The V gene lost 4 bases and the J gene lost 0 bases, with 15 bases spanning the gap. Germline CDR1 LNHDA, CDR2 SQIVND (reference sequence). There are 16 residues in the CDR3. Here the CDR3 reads CASSKTGAPMNTEAFF. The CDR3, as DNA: TGTGCCAGTAGTAAAACAGGTGCCCCCATGAACACTGAAGCTTTCTTT.

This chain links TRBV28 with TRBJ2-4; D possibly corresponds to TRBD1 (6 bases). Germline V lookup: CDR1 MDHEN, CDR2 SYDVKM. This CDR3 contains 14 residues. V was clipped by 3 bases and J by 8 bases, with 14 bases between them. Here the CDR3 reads CASSFTGRSDIQYF. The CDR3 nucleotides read TGTGCCAGCAGTTTCACAGGGCGGTCGGACATTCAGTACTTC.

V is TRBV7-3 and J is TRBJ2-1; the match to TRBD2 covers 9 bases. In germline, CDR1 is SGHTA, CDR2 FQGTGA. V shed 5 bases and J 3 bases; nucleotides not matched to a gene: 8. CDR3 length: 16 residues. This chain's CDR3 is CASSPHPSGIYNEQFF. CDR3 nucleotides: TGTGCCAGCAGCCCTCACCCTAGCGGGATCTACAATGAGCAGTTCTTC.

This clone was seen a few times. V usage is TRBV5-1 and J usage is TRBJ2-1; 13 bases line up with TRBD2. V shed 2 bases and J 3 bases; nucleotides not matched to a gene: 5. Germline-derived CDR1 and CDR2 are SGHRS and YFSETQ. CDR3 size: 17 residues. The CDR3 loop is CASSLRLAGGHYNEQFF. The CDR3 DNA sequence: TGCGCCAGCAGCTTACGACTAGCGGGAGGACACTACAATGAGCAGTTCTTC.

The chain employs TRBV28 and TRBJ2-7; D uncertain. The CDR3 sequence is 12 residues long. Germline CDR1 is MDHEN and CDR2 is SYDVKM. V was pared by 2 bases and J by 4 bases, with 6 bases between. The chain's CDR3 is CASSLVAYEQYF. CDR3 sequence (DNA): TGTGCCAGCAGTTTAGTGGCTTACGAGCAGTACTTC.

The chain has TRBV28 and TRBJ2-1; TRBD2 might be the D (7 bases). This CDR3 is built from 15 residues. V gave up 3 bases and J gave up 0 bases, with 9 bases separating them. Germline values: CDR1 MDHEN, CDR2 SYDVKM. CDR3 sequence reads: CASSFGGHSYNEQFF. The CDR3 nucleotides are TGTGCCAGCAGTTTCGGGGGGCACTCCTACAATGAGCAGTTCTTC.

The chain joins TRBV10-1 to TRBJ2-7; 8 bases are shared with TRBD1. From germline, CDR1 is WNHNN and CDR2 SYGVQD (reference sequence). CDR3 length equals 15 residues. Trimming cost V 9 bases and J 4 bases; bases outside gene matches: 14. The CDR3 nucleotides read TGCGCCAGTATTTATCGGACAGGGAATTATTACGAGCAGTACTTC. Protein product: CASIYRTGNYYEQYF.

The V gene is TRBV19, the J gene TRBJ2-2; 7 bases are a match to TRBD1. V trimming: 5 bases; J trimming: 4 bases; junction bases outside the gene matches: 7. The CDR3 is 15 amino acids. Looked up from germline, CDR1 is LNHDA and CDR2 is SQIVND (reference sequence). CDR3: CASSVLGGLTGELFF. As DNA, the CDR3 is TGTGCCAGTAGTGTCTTAGGGGGCCTCACCGGGGAGCTGTTTTTT. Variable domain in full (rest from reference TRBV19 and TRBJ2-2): DGGITQSPKYLFRKEGQNVTLSCEQNLNHDAMYWYRQDPGQGLRLIYYSQIVNDFQKGDIAEGYSVSREKKESFPLTVTSAQKNPTAFYLCASSVLGGLTGELFFGEGSRLTVL.

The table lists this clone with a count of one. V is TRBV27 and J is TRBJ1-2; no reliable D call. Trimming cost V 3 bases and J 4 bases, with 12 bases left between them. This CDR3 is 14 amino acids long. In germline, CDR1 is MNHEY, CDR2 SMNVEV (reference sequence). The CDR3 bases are TGTGCCAGCAGTTTGTCCCGGGGAGGCTATGGCTACACCTTC. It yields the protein CASSLSRGGYGYTF.

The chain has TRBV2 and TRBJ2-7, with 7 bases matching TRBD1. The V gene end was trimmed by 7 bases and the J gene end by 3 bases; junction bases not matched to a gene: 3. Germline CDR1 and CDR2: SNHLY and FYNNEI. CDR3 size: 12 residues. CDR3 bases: TGTGCCAGCAAAGGGGGCTACTACGAGCAGTACTTC. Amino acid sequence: CASKGGYYEQYF.

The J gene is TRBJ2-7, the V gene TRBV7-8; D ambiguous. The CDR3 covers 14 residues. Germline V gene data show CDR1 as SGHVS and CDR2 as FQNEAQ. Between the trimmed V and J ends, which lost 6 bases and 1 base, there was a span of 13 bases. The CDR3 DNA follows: TGTGCCAGCAGGCCCGTCCCGGGTTCCTACGAGCAGTACTTC. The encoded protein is CASRPVPGSYEQYF.

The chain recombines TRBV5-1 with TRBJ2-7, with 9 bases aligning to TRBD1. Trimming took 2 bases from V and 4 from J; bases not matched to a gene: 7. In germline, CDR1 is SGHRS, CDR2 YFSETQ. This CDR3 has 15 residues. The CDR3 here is CASSLAYGQGYEQYF. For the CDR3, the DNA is TGCGCCAGCAGCTTAGCCTACGGACAGGGGTACGAGCAGTACTTC.

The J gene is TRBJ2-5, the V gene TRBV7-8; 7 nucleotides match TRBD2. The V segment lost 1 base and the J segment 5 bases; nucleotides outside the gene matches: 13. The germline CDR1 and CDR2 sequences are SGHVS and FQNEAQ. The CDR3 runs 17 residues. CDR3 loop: CASSLVRASRESETQYF. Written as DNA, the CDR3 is TGTGCCAGCAGCTTAGTCCGGGCTTCGCGGGAGTCGGAGACCCAGTACTTC.

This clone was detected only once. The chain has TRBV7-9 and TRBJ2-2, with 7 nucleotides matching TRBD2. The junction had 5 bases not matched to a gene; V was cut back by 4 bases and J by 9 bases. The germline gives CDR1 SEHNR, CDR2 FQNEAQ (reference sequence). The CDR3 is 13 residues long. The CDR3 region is CASSYRRGRELFF. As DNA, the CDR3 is TGTGCCAGCAGCTATCGGCGGGGGAGGGAGCTGTTTTTT.

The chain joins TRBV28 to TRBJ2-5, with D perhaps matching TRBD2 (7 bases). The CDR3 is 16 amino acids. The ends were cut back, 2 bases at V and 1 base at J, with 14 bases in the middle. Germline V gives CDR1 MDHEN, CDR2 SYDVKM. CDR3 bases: TGTGCCAGCAGTTTAACGCGGGGGCGGCTCCAAGAGACCCAGTACTTC. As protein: CASSLTRGRLQETQYF.